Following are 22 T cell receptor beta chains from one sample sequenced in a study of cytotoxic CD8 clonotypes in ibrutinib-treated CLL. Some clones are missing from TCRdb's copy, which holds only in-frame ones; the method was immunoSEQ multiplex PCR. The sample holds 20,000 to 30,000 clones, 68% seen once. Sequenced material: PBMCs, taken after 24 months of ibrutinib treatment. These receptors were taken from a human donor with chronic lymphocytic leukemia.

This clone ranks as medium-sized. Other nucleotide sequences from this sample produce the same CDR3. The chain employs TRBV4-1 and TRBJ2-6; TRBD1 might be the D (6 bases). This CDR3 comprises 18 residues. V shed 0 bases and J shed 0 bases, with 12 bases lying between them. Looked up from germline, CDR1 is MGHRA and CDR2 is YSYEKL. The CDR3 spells CASSQDRGQLSGANVLTF. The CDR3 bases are TGCGCCAGCAGCCAAGATCGCGGACAGCTCTCTGGGGCCAACGTCCTGACTTTC.

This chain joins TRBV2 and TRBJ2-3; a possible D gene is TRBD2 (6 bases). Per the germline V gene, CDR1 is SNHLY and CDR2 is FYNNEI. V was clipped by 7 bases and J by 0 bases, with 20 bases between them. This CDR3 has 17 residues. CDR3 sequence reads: CASISLIAAVSTDTQYF. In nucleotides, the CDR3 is TGTGCCAGCATTTCGTTAATAGCGGCCGTAAGCACAGATACGCAGTATTTT.

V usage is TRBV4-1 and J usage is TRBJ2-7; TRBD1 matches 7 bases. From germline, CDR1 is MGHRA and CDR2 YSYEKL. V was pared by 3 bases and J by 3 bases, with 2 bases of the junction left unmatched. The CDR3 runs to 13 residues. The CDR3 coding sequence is TGCGCCAGCAGCCACCGGGACAGCTACGAGCAGTACTTC. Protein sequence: CASSHRDSYEQYF.

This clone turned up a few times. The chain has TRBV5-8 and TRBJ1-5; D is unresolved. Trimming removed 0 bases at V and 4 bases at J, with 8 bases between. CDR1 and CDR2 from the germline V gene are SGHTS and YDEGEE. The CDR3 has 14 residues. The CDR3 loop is CASSLESRNQPQHF. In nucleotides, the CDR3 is TGTGCCAGCAGCTTGGAATCGCGGAATCAGCCCCAGCATTTT.

The CDR3 is CSVEGLQGALPETQYF. CDR3 DNA sequence: TGCAGCGTTGAAGGATTACAGGGGGCTCTCCCGGAGACCCAGTACTTC. The chain uses TRBV29-1 and TRBJ2-5; 9 nucleotides agree with TRBD1. Germline loops: CDR1 SQVTM, CDR2 ANQGSEA. V shed 1 base, J shed 5 bases, and the junction held 11 bases outside the gene matches. This CDR3 spans 16 amino acids.

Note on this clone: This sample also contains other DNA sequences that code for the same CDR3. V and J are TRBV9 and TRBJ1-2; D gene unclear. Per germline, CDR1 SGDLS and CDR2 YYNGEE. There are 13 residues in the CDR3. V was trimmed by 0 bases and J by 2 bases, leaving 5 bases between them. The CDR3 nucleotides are TGTGCCAGCAGCGTAGGGCAGAACTATGGCTACACCTTC. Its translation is CASSVGQNYGYTF.

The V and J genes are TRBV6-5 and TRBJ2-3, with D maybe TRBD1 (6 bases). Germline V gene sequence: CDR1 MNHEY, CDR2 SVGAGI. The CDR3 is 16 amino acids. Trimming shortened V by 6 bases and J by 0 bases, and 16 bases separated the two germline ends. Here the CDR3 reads CASRYRDNFSTDTQYF. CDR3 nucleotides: TGTGCCAGCAGATACCGGGACAATTTTAGCACAGATACGCAGTATTTT.

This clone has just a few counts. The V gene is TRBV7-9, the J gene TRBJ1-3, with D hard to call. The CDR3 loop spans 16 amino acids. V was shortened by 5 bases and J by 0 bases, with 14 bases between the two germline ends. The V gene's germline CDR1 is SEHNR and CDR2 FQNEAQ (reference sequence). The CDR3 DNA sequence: TGTGCCAGCAGCGCCCTCGGGGAGCTCTCTGGAAACACCATATATTTT. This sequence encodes CASSALGELSGNTIYF.

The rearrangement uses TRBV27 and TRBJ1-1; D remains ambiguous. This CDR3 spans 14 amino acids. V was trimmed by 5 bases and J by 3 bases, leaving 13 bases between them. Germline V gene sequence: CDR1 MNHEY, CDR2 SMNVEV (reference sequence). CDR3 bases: TGTGCCAGCAGTCCGATCAGTAGGGACACTGAAGCTTTCTTT. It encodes CASSPISRDTEAFF.

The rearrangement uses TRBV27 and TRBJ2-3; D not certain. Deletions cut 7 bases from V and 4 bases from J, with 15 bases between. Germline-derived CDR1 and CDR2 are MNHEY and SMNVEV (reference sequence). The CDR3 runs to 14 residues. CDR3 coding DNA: TGTGCCAGCAAAGACGGATTGAGTGCAGATACGCAGTATTTT. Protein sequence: CASKDGLSADTQYF.

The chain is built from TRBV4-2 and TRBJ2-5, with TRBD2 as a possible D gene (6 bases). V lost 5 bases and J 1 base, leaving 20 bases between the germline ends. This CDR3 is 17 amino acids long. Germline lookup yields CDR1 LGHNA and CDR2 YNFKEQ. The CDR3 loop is CASSGGIGPGLQETQYF. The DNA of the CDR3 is TGTGCCAGCAGCGGCGGGATTGGCCCGGGCCTCCAAGAGACCCAGTACTTC.

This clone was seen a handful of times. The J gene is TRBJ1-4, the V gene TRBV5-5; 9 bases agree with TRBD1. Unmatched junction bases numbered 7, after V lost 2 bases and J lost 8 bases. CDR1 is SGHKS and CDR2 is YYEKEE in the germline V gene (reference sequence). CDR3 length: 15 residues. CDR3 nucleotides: TGTGCCAGCAGCTTCAGACGGACAGGGGACGAAAAACTGTTTTTT. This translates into CASSFRRTGDEKLFF. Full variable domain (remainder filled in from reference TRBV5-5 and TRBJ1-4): DAGVTQSPTHLIKTRGQQVTLRCSPISGHKSVSWYQQVLGQGPQFIFQYYEKEERGRGNFPDRFSARQFPNYSSELNVNALLLGDSALYLCASSFRRTGDEKLFFGSGTQLSVL.

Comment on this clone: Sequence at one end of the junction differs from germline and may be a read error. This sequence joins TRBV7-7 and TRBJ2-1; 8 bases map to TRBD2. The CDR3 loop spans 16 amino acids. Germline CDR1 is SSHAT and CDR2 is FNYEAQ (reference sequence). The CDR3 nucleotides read TGTGCTAGCAGCTCGCAACTAAGCGGGGGTAAGAACGAGCAGTTCTTC. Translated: CASSSQLSGGKNEQFF.

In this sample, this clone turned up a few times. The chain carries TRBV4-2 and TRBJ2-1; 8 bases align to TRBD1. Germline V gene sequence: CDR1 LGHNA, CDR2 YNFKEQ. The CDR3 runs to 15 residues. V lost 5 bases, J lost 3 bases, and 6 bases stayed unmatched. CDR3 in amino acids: CASSLAQGDYNEQFF. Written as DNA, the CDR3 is TGTGCCAGCAGCTTAGCACAGGGGGACTACAATGAGCAGTTCTTC.

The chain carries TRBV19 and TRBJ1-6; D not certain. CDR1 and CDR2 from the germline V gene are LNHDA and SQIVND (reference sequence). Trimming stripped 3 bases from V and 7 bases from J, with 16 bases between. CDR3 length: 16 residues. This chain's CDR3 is CASSMTLRSENSPLHF. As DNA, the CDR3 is TGTGCCAGTAGTATGACTCTTCGGTCGGAAAATTCACCCCTCCACTTT.

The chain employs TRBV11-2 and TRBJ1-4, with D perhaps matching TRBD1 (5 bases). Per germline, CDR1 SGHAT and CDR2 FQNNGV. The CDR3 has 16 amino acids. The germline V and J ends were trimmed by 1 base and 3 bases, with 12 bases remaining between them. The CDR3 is CASSLGRARSNEKLFF. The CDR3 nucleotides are TGTGCCAGCAGCTTAGGCAGGGCGCGGTCTAATGAAAAACTGTTTTTT.

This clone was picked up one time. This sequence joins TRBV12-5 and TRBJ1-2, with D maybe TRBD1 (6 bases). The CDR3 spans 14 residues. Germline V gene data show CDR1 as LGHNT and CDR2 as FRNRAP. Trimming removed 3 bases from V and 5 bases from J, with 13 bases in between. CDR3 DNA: TGTGCTAGTGGTTTTGGGCCCCAGGGGTATGGCTACACCTTC. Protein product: CASGFGPQGYGYTF. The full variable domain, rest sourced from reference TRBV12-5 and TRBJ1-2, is DARVTQTPRHKVTEMGQEVTMRCQPILGHNTVFWYRQTMMQGLELLAYFRNRAPLDDSGMPKDRFSAEMPDATLATLKIQPSEPRDSAVYFCASGFGPQGYGYTFGSGTRLTVV.

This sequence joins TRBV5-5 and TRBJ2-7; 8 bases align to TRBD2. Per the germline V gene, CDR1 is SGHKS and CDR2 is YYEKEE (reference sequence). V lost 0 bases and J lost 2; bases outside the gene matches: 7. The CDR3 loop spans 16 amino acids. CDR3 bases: TGTGCCAGCAGCTTGGGGTCGGGACTAGAGACCTACGAGCAGTACTTC. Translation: CASSLGSGLETYEQYF.

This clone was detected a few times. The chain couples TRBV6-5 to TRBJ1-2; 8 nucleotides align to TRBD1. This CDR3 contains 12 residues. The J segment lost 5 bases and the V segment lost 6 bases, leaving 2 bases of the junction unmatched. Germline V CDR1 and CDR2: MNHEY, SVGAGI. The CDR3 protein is CASRQGGYGYTF. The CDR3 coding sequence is TGTGCCAGCAGACAGGGGGGGTATGGCTACACCTTC.

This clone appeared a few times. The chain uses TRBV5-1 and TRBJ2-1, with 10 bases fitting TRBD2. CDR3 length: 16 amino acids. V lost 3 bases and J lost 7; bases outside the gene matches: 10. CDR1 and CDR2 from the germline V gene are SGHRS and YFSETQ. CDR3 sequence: CASSSIAGGSINEQFF. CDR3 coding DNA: TGCGCCAGCAGCTCTATAGCGGGGGGAAGTATTAATGAGCAGTTCTTC.

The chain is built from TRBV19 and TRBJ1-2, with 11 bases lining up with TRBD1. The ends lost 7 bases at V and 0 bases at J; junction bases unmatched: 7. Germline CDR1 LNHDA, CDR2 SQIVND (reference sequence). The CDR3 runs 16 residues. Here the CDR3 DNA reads TGTGCCAGTACTCCCGGACAGGGGGCGGCTAACTATGGCTACACCTTC. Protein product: CASTPGQGAANYGYTF.

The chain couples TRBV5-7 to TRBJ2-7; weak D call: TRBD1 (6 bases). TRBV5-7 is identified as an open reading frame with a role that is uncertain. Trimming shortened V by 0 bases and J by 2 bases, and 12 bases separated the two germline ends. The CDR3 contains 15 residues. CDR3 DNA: TGTGCCAGCAGCTTGGCCGTGTCAGGGGCCTACGAGCAGTACTTC. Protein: CASSLAVSGAYEQYF.